This entry lists 3 T cell receptor beta chains sequenced from one sample in a study of blood T cells in healthy people across ages. Using a J-beta primer mix together with a sample-barcoded 5' primer, a second PCR was run for about 7 to 12 cycles. TCRdb redid the calling of the 5' RACE reads with MiXCR, one entry per CDR3 protein. The sample has fewer than 800,000 distinct CDR3 sequences, more than 40% seen once. Sequencing was done on a sample of blood. Receptors were obtained from a woman aged 60-75 years in good health.

This chain connects TRBV18 to TRBJ1-1, with 8 bases fitting TRBD1. The CDR3 runs to 14 residues. V lost 8 bases, J lost 5 bases, and 10 bases stayed unmatched. Germline assignment: CDR1 KGHSH and CDR2 LQKENI. The chain's CDR3 is CASTSGQGETEAFF. The CDR3 DNA reads TGTGCCAGCACATCTGGACAGGGAGAAACTGAAGCTTTCTTT.

This sequence joins TRBV6-2 or TRBV6-3 and TRBJ2-1; 9 bases fit TRBD1. Trimming cost V 8 bases and J 7 bases; bases outside gene matches: 9. The germline gives CDR1 MNHEY, CDR2 SVGEGT. The CDR3 spans 14 residues. CDR3 nucleotides: TGTGCCAGCGAACCGGGACAGGGTTGGAATGAGCAGTTCTTC. Encoded protein: CASEPGQGWNEQFF.

This clonotype came up once. The genes are TRBV27 and TRBJ1-2; no clear D gene. V was clipped by 6 bases and J by 4 bases, with 18 bases between them. Germline values: CDR1 MNHEY, CDR2 SMNVEV (reference sequence). The CDR3 contains 15 residues. This CDR3 is CASSQTPTPLYGYTF. The CDR3 DNA reads TGTGCCAGCAGCCAGACACCTACCCCACTCTATGGCTACACCTTC.